The TCR beta chain under discussion was sequenced for a study of patients and donors after allogeneic stem cell transplantation. CDR3 size: 13 residues. In germline, CDR1 is MNHEY, CDR2 SVGAGI. The ends were cut back, 2 bases at V and 2 bases at J, with 7 bases in the middle. Using its own MiXCR run on the RT-PCR reads, TCRdb lists one record per CDR3 protein. The data contain about 110,000 distinct CDR3 sequences, approximately 40% of them singletons. The sample was blood, either unsorted or a sorted T cell fraction (not recorded which). This TCR was sampled from a human donor who was either an allogeneic HSCT recipient or a stem cell or donor lymphocyte infusion donor (not recorded which). It is not recorded whose cells these are; they may come from a transplant donor. This chain links TRBV6-5 with TRBJ2-7, with unresolved D. CDR3 protein: CASSYGLAYEQYF. DNA of the CDR3: TGTGCCAGCAGTTACGGTCTAGCCTACGAGCAGTACTTC.